This TCR beta chain was identified in a study of blood T cell repertoires in COVID-19. Turning to the study itself: Sites across the United States, Italy and Spain contributed samples from acute and convalescent COVID-19. Sample material is recorded as cDNA or gDNA derived from T cells, B-cell-depleted T cells, or PBMCs.

The CDR3 is made up of 12 amino acids. V was trimmed by 4 bases and J by 7 bases, leaving 9 bases between them. Germline loops: CDR1 LNHDA, CDR2 SQIVND (reference sequence). Authors' analysis steps: For nucleated cells, counts were estimated from reference gene primer amplification. TCRdb's table, derived via immunoSEQ multiplex PCR, lists solely in-frame clones and lacks some. V and J calls and clone size are copied from that table; D and trimming were computed from the DNA. The sample comprises about 110,000 clones, 80% to 85% of which are singletons, and 0.7% to 0.85% rests with the top ten. This clonotype was obtained from a woman between 65 and 79 years old with acute or convalescent COVID-19. The chain joins TRBV19 to TRBJ2-3; D unclear. Sequencing was performed on peripheral blood. The CDR3 DNA reads TGTGCCAGTAGTAGCGCCGCAAATACGCAGTATTTT. Its protein is CASSSAANTQYF.